These T cell receptor beta chains were read from a single sample in a study of CD8+CD57+ T cells in acquired aplastic anemia. TCRdb reprocessed the reads via MiXCR and lists one record per CDR3 protein. Among about 130,000 distinct CDR3 sequences listed, around 46% were seen once. The source material was sorted CD4+, CD8+, or CD8+CD57+ T cells (not recorded which) from PBMCs. The receptors come from a human donor in good health, serving as a control. CDR3s include the opening cysteine and the closing phenylalanine or tryptophan. The order of the fields is clone size, D gene, J gene, V gene, CDR3 DNA, CDR3 protein. The D gene is left open where the match is weak. The size of a clone is reported for some rows only, either as once, few or many, or as a class for expanded clones.

size: medium-sized; D: NA; J: TRBJ2-5; V: TRBV7-2; DNA: TGTGCCAGCAGGACAGCGGGGACCCAGTACTTC; CDR3: CASRTAGTQYF
size: many; D: NA; J: TRBJ2-7; V: TRBV12-3/TRBV12-4; DNA: TGTGCCAGCAGCTCTTCGAACGGACTCTCCTACGAGCAGTACTTC; CDR3: CASSSSNGLSYEQYF
size: many; D: TRBD1; J: TRBJ1-1; V: TRBV19; DNA: TGTGCCAGTAGGCGGACAGGGGGGGACACTGAAGCTTTCTTT; CDR3: CASRRTGGDTEAFF
size: many; D: NA; J: TRBJ2-2; V: TRBV5-1; DNA: TGCGCCAGCAGCCCCGGACAGCCCACCGGGGAGCTGTTTTTT; CDR3: CASSPGQPTGELFF
size: NA; D: TRBD2; J: TRBJ2-1; V: TRBV7-3; DNA: TGTGCCAGCAGTAACAGTGCGGGGGGGCCGGTAAATGAGCAGTTCTTC; CDR3: CASSNSAGGPVNEQFF
size: NA; D: NA; J: TRBJ2-3; V: TRBV10-3; DNA: TGTGCCATCAGGGGGCAGGGGGGGGGGCCCGGCACAGATACGCAGTATTTT; CDR3: CAIRGQGGGPGTDTQYF
size: NA; D: NA; J: TRBJ2-7; V: TRBV29-1; DNA: TGCAGCGTTGAAGGGGACCACGAGCAGTACTTC; CDR3: CSVEGDHEQYF
size: few; D: NA; J: TRBJ2-7; V: TRBV15; DNA: TGTGCCACCAGCAGAGAGATGGAGGGTGGGGAGCAGTACTTC; CDR3: CATSREMEGGEQYF
size: NA; D: TRBD2; J: TRBJ2-3; V: TRBV20-1; DNA: TGCAGTGCTAGTTCTGCGGGGGGGAGGGATACGCAGTATTTT; CDR3: CSASSAGGRDTQYF
size: NA; D: TRBD2; J: TRBJ2-7; V: TRBV10-3; DNA: TGTGCCATCAGGGAAGGGACTAGCGGGGTTAAGCAGTACTTC; CDR3: CAIREGTSGVKQYF
size: NA; D: NA; J: TRBJ2-7; V: TRBV10-3; DNA: TGTGCCATCAGTGAGCCCGGCGGGTTGGTAGGCTACGAGCAGTACTTC; CDR3: CAISEPGGLVGYEQYF
size: NA; D: NA; J: TRBJ2-1; V: TRBV7-3; DNA: TGTGCCAGCAGCATTAGCGATTCATACAATGAGCAGTTCTTC; CDR3: CASSISDSYNEQFF
size: NA; D: NA; J: TRBJ1-2; V: TRBV20-1; DNA: TGCAGTGCTAGAGTCCAGGGGACTAACTATGGCTACACCTTC; CDR3: CSARVQGTNYGYTF
size: many; D: NA; J: TRBJ1-2; V: TRBV6-1; DNA: TGTGCCAGCAGTCCCCGACAGTCCAGTTACTATGGCTACACCTTC; CDR3: CASSPRQSSYYGYTF
size: once; D: NA; J: TRBJ2-2; V: TRBV7-2; DNA: TGTGCCAGCAGCCAACAGACAGGGGAGCTGTTTTTT; CDR3: CASSQQTGELFF
size: NA; D: TRBD1; J: TRBJ1-6; V: TRBV5-1; DNA: TGCGCCAGCAGCTGGACAGGGGACGCTTCACCCCTCCACTTT; CDR3: CASSWTGDASPLHF
size: many; D: TRBD1; J: TRBJ2-7; V: TRBV7-2; DNA: TGTGCCAGCAGCCCGGGACAGGGGCCCTACGAGCAGTACTTC; CDR3: CASSPGQGPYEQYF
size: many; D: NA; J: TRBJ1-1; V: TRBV7-2; DNA: TGTGCCAGCAGCCTGTCGGGATCCAGGGTCCCTGAAGCTTTCTTT; CDR3: CASSLSGSRVPEAFF
size: NA; D: TRBD1; J: TRBJ2-5; V: TRBV29-1; DNA: TGCAGCGCTGGGTCCGGGACAGTCCAAGAGGCCCAGTACTTC; CDR3: CSAGSGTVQEAQYF
size: NA; D: NA; J: TRBJ2-1; V: TRBV11-1; DNA: TGTGCCAGCAGCTTAGAGTCCGGGACGGGGGTGGTTGAGCAGTTCTTC; CDR3: CASSLESGTGVVEQFF
size: NA; D: TRBD1; J: TRBJ1-2; V: TRBV12-3/TRBV12-4; DNA: TGTGCCAGCAGTCTCACTACAGGGGGCGGCTATGGCTACACCTTC; CDR3: CASSLTTGGGYGYTF
size: NA; D: NA; J: TRBJ2-3; V: TRBV24-1; DNA: TGTGCCACCAGTGATATGGGGACGAATACGCAGTATTTT; CDR3: CATSDMGTNTQYF
size: few; D: NA; J: TRBJ2-7; V: TRBV2; DNA: TGTGCCAGTGCGCGGTCCTACGAGCAGTACTTC; CDR3: CASARSYEQYF
size: few; D: TRBD1; J: TRBJ2-6; V: TRBV27; DNA: TGTGCCGGCAGTCCAACCCGGACAGGCAGCTCTGGGGCCAACGTCCTGACTTTC; CDR3: CAGSPTRTGSSGANVLTF
size: many; D: TRBD1; J: TRBJ2-7; V: TRBV29-1; DNA: TGCAGCGTTCCGGGACAGGGTATTTACGAGCAGTACTTC; CDR3: CSVPGQGIYEQYF
size: NA; D: NA; J: TRBJ1-6; V: TRBV10-1; DNA: TGCGCCAGCGGGGACTATAATTCACCCCTCCACTTT; CDR3: CASGDYNSPLHF
size: NA; D: NA; J: TRBJ1-6; V: TRBV10-1; DNA: TGCGCCAGCAGTGATGTCAGGAATTCACCCCTCCACTTT; CDR3: CASSDVRNSPLHF
size: NA; D: NA; J: TRBJ2-7; V: TRBV10-3; DNA: TGTGCCATCAGTGTGGGTGACAGCCACGAGCAGTACTTC; CDR3: CAISVGDSHEQYF
size: few; D: NA; J: TRBJ2-1; V: TRBV11-2; DNA: TGTGCCAGCAGCTTCGGGGGGCTCTTCTACAATGAGCAGTTCTTC; CDR3: CASSFGGLFYNEQFF
size: NA; D: NA; J: TRBJ1-1; V: TRBV19; DNA: TGTGCCAGTAGTATAACTAGCGGGGTTCAAGCTTTCTTT; CDR3: CASSITSGVQAFF
size: NA; D: NA; J: TRBJ1-5; V: TRBV19; DNA: TGTGCCAGTAAGGGCCAGCCCCAGCATTTT; CDR3: CASKGQPQHF
size: NA; D: NA; J: TRBJ1-2; V: TRBV12-3/TRBV12-4; DNA: TGTGCCAGCAGTTTAGGGGTACCGGGACATCGGACCTATGGCTACACCTTC; CDR3: CASSLGVPGHRTYGYTF
size: many; D: NA; J: TRBJ2-3; V: TRBV7-3; DNA: TGTGCCAGCAGTTTCTCTAGCACAGATACGCAGTATTTT; CDR3: CASSFSSTDTQYF
size: many; D: NA; J: TRBJ1-3; V: TRBV4-3; DNA: TGCGCCAGCTCTAGCGACTCTGGAAACACCATATATTTT; CDR3: CASSSDSGNTIYF
size: NA; D: NA; J: TRBJ1-1; V: TRBV11-3; DNA: TGTGCCAGCAGCTTTGGGCAGGGTGGCGGCACTGAAGCTTTCTTT; CDR3: CASSFGQGGGTEAFF
size: NA; D: NA; J: TRBJ2-6; V: TRBV2; DNA: TGTGCCAGCAGTGAGGGCCGGGTTGGGGCCAACGTCCTGACTTTC; CDR3: CASSEGRVGANVLTF
size: many; D: NA; J: TRBJ1-2; V: TRBV6-1; DNA: TGTGCCAGCACCGGGGGGGGGAGGTTCGGCTACACCTTC; CDR3: CASTGGGRFGYTF
size: many; D: NA; J: TRBJ2-1; V: TRBV7-3; DNA: TGTGCCAGCAGCGCCCAAGGGGCAGGGGATGAGCAGTTCTTC; CDR3: CASSAQGAGDEQFF
size: NA; D: TRBD2; J: TRBJ2-3; V: TRBV10-2; DNA: TGCGCCAGCAGGGATCACCCGGGACTAGACACAGATACGCAGTATTTT; CDR3: CASRDHPGLDTDTQYF